This T cell receptor (beta chain) came from a study of blood T cells in healthy people across ages. Unmatched junction bases numbered 15, after V lost 5 bases and J lost 0 bases. The CDR3 extends over 19 amino acids. Germline CDR1 and CDR2: DFQATT and SNEGSKA (reference sequence). With a J-beta primer mix and a sample-barcoded 5' primer, a second PCR ran roughly 7 to 11 cycles. Every cDNA molecule carried a tag from a template-switch adaptor bearing 12 random nucleotides. MiXCR was run by TCRdb on the 5' RACE reads, yielding one entry per CDR3 protein. The table includes around 850,000 distinct CDR3 sequences, under 40% detected once. This clonotype was observed a few times.

The J gene is TRBJ2-1, the V gene TRBV20-1; 11 positions match TRBD2. This receptor was identified in a man aged 18 to 35 in good health. The source material was blood. CDR3 sequence reads: CSAGGGGLAGGSSYNEQFF. CDR3 nucleotides: TGCAGTGCTGGAGGAGGGGGCCTAGCGGGGGGAAGCTCCTACAATGAGCAGTTCTTC.